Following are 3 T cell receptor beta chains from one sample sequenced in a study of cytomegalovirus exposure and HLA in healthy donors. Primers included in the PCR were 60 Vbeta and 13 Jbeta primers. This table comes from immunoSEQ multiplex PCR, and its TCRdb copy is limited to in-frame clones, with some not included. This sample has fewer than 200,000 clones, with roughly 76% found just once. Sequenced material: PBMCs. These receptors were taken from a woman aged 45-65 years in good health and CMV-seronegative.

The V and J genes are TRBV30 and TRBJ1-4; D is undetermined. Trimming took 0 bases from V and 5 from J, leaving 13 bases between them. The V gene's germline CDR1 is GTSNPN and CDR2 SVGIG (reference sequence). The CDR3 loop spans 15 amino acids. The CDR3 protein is CAWSVGFPGNEKLFF. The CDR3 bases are TGTGCCTGGAGTGTCGGGTTCCCCGGCAATGAAAAACTGTTTTTT.

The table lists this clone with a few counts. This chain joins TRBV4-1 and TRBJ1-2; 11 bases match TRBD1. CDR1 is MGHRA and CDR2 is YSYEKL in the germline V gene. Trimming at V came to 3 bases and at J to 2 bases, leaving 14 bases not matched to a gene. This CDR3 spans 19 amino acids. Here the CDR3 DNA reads TGCGCCAGCAGCCAGCCCGGTCCAAGGACAGGGGGCCTGAACTATGGCTACACCTTC. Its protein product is CASSQPGPRTGGLNYGYTF.

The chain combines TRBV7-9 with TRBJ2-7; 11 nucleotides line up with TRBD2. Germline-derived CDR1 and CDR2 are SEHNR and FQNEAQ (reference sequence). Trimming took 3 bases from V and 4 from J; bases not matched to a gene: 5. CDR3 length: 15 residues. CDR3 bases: TGTGCCAGCAGCTTCCTTAGCGGGGGGGCGTACGAGCAGTACTTC. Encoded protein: CASSFLSGGAYEQYF.